The table lists the clone carrying this T cell receptor (beta chain) with a count of one. Germline DNA was also extracted, and blood RNA derived from unsorted whole blood. Surgery was preceded by the collection of 3.5 to 4.5 milliliters of peripheral blood. With a constant-region primer, TCR beta cDNA was made from about 0.5 ug of total RNA. Library construction for TCR beta comprised three nested multiplex PCR rounds performed with slightly modified ARM-PCR. TCRdb passed the multiplex PCR reads through MiXCR, listing each CDR3 protein once. The profile shows about 330,000 distinct CDR3 sequences, 65% of them singletons. These data belong to a study of tumor-infiltrating lymphocytes in primary liver carcinoma. The clonotype was recovered from a middle-aged man with primary liver carcinoma and hepatitis B virus infection. Sequenced input: peripheral blood.

Here the CDR3 DNA reads TGTGCCAGCAGTTACGTCGCAAGGGACGCCGGGGAGCTGTTTTTT. Amino acids: CASSYVARDAGELFF. This chain links TRBV6-2 or TRBV6-3 with TRBJ2-2, with D possibly called TRBD1 or TRBD2 (5 bases each). In germline, CDR1 is MNHEY, CDR2 SVGEGT. Trimming left V 2 bases short and J 6 bases short, with 13 bases between. The CDR3 covers 15 residues.